This section outlines one T cell receptor (beta chain) sequence together with its context. The antigen is not known. This specimen comes from a study of PD-1 blockade in classical Hodgkin lymphoma. Study-level findings and limits: There remain no defined causes for the repertoire differences, which possibly reflect disease activity or prior therapy.

V shed 5 bases and J shed 7 bases, with 15 bases lying between them. Germline V gene data show CDR1 as SEHNR and CDR2 as FQNEAQ (reference sequence). The CDR3 sequence is 14 residues long. The sample's time point: cycle 4 day 1 (C4D1), after 6 weeks of nivolumab. Relapse was seen in all patients after autologous stem cell transplantation, and brentuximab vedotin exposure was variable. Generated by immunoSEQ multiplex PCR, the TCRdb table keeps only in-frame clones and is missing some. Of about 41,000 clones listed, about two thirds are singletons. This receptor was obtained from a human donor with classical Hodgkin lymphoma. The chain is built from TRBV7-9 and TRBJ2-1, with D unclear. The starting material was peripheral blood mononuclear cells (PBMCs), obtained before the fourth cycle of nivolumab. CDR3 bases: TGTGCCAGCAGCCCGGCCCCTGGGGATAATGAGCAGTTCTTC. Its translation: CASSPAPGDNEQFF.